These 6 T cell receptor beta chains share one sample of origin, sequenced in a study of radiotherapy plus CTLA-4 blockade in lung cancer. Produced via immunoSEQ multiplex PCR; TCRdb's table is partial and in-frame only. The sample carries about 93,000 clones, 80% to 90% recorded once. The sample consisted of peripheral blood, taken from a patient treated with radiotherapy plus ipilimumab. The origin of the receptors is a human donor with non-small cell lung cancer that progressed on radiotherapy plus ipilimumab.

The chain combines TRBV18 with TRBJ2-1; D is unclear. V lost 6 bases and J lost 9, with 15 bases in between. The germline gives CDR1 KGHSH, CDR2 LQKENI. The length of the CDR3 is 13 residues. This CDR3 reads CASSGQARREQFF. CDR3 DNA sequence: TGTGCCAGCTCGGGTCAGGCGCGGCGTGAGCAGTTCTTC.

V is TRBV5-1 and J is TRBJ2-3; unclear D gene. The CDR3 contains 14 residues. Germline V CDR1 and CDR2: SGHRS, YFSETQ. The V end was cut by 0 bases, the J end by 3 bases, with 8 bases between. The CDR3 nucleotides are TGCGCCAGCAGCTTGGAACACGAGACAGATACGCAGTATTTT. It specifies CASSLEHETDTQYF.

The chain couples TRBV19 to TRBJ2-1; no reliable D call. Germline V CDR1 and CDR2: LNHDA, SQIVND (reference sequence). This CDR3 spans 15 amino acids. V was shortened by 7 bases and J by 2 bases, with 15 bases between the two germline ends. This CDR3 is CASIPLGGTYNEQFF. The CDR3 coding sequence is TGTGCCAGTATCCCCCTAGGTGGGACCTACAATGAGCAGTTCTTC.

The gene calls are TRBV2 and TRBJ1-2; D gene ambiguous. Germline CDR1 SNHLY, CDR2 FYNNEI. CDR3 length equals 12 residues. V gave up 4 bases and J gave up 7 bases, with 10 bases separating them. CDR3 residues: CASSGLGPGYTF. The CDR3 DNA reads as TGTGCCAGCAGTGGATTGGGTCCTGGCTACACCTTC.

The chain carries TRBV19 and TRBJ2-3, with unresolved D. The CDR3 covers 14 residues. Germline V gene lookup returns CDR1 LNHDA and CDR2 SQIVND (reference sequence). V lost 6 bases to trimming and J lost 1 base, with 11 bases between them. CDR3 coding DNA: TGTGCCAGTAGCCCCTCGCCTCGCACAGATACGCAGTATTTT. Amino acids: CASSPSPRTDTQYF.

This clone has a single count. This CDR3 is CASSLGSGGYNEQFF. The DNA of the CDR3 is TGCGCCAGCAGCTTGGGTAGCGGGGGGTACAATGAGCAGTTCTTC. The rearrangement uses TRBV5-1 and TRBJ2-1; 10 bases agree with TRBD2. J gave up 4 bases and V 0 bases, and 1 base lay outside the gene matches. The V gene's germline CDR1 is SGHRS and CDR2 YFSETQ. CDR3 length: 15 residues.